The 14 T cell receptor beta chains reported below all come from one sample, sequenced in a study of shared clonotypes between healthy human individuals (dated by TCRdb to the early 2020s). Receptor libraries were prepared by the immunoSEQ multiplex PCR assay. TCRdb carries this immuneACCESS record with in-frame sequences only. Its versions omit some clonotypes, under half of them owing to an unresolved V gene in the studies checked, with the rest unexplained. This sample has 1 million to 1.3 million clones in its table, and around 78% of those were observed once. The top ten constitute 0.6% to 0.75% of the sample. Specimen: memory CD4+ T cells from PBMCs. In light of the paper, this sample's cell subset or site label describes: CD45RA-negative fraction. The receptors originated from a man aged 18 to 30 in good health. Some clones in this sample may be carry-over from other donors' samples.

The chain combines TRBV4-1 with TRBJ2-4, with 8 bases that match TRBD1. The CDR3 covers 17 residues. The germline gives CDR1 MGHRA, CDR2 YSYEKL. With V trimmed by 4 bases and J by 1 base, 9 bases remained unmatched. CDR3 amino acids: CASSPGSDRGAKNIQYF. The CDR3 DNA follows: TGCGCCAGCAGCCCCGGGTCTGACAGGGGCGCCAAAAACATTCAGTACTTC.

The chain joins TRBV28 to TRBJ2-3, with 7 bases matching TRBD1. The germline gives CDR1 MDHEN, CDR2 SYDVKM. The length of the CDR3 is 14 residues. The trim removed 1 base at V and 4 bases at J, leaving 2 bases unmatched. The CDR3 loop is CASSLYRGSDTQYF. The CDR3 DNA reads TGTGCCAGCAGTTTATACAGGGGATCAGATACGCAGTATTTT.

The chain is built from TRBV7-2 and TRBJ2-3; D may be TRBD1 or TRBD2 (6 bases each). Germline loops: CDR1 SGHTA, CDR2 FQGNSA. The CDR3 runs to 15 residues. V was shortened by 2 bases and J by 0 bases, with 9 bases between the two germline ends. CDR3 loop: CASSLIGGSTDTQYF. The CDR3 DNA is TGTGCCAGCAGCTTAATCGGGGGCAGCACAGATACGCAGTATTTT.

Concerning this clone: Being one base from a much bigger clone, this may be a read error. This sample includes further DNA sequences coding for the same CDR3. The chain employs TRBV7-9 and TRBJ2-3, with a tentative D call TRBD2 (5 bases). CDR1 SEHNR and CDR2 FQNEAQ come from the germline V gene (reference sequence). The CDR3 runs 14 residues. DNA of the CDR3: TGTGCCAGCAGCTTGGCACTAGGCACAGACACGCAGTATTTT. Protein: CASSLALGTDTQYF.

This clone appeared a single time. The V and J genes are TRBV5-1 and TRBJ2-1; 13 positions match TRBD2. CDR3 length: 18 residues. V lost 0 bases and J lost 7; bases outside the gene matches: 10. Germline V gives CDR1 SGHRS, CDR2 YFSETQ. The CDR3 DNA reads TGCGCCAGCAGCTTGGGAGGGACTAGCGGGACACTTCAGAATGAGCAGTTCTTC. Its translation: CASSLGGTSGTLQNEQFF.

The chain carries TRBV7-2 and TRBJ2-5; TRBD2 aligns across 7 bases. Germline CDR1 reads SGHTA; CDR2 reads FQGNSA. This CDR3 is built from 14 residues. Trimming took 5 bases from V and 5 from J; bases not matched to a gene: 8. The CDR3 DNA is TGTGCCAGCAGCCCGGACGGGAGGTCGGAGACCCAGTACTTC. Protein: CASSPDGRSETQYF.

The chain joins TRBV18 to TRBJ1-1, with D uncertain. V was cut by 6 bases and J by 0 bases, with 14 bases left in between. This CDR3 spans 15 amino acids. The V gene's germline CDR1 is KGHSH and CDR2 LQKENI. CDR3 sequence reads: CASSLGGIMNTEAFF. CDR3 bases: TGTGCCAGCTCTCTTGGCGGGATCATGAACACTGAAGCTTTCTTT.

V usage is TRBV30 and J usage is TRBJ2-1, with D unresolved. The CDR3 runs 14 residues. CDR1 and CDR2 from the germline V gene are GTSNPN and SVGIG (reference sequence). Between the trimmed V and J ends, which lost 3 bases and 10 bases, there was a span of 19 bases. As DNA, the CDR3 is TGTGCCTGGAGGGGCAAGGGCTCCAGATCGGAGCAGTTCTTC. Protein: CAWRGKGSRSEQFF.

This clone was seen once. The chain employs TRBV5-4 and TRBJ2-7, with TRBD1 matching over 7 bases. CDR3 length: 13 residues. The V gene end was trimmed by 9 bases and the J gene end by 5 bases; junction bases not matched to a gene: 11. Germline CDR1 reads SGHNT; CDR2 reads YYREEE (reference sequence). CDR3 region: CAIGYRGKNEQYF. CDR3 nucleotides: TGTGCCATAGGGTACAGGGGAAAAAACGAGCAGTACTTC. The variable domain in full, with the rest retrieved from reference TRBV5-4 and TRBJ2-7, is ETGVTQSPTHLIKTRGQQVTLRCSSQSGHNTVSWYQQALGQGPQFIFQYYREEENGRGNFPPRFSGLQFPNYSSELNVNALELDDSALYLCAIGYRGKNEQYFGPGTRLTVT.

About this clone: Mismatch with germline at one junction end may stem from a read error. V gene TRBV6-4 combines with J gene TRBJ2-2, with 10 bases aligning to TRBD1. CDR3 length: 15 residues. In germline, CDR1 is MRHNA, CDR2 SNTAGT. CDR3 in DNA: TGTGCCAGCAACCCGGGACAGGGGAACACCGGGGGGCTGTTTTTT. Its translation: CASNPGQGNTGGLFF.

The chain joins TRBV11-3 to TRBJ2-2; the match to TRBD1 covers 9 bases. V was clipped by 5 bases and J by 5 bases; unmatched bases: 3. Germline V CDR1 and CDR2: SGHNT, YENEEA. The CDR3 has 14 amino acids. CDR3 coding DNA: TGTGCCAGCAGCCCCGGGACAGGGACCGGGGAGCTGTTTTTT. Its translation: CASSPGTGTGELFF.

V is TRBV7-2 and J is TRBJ2-5; 9 bases align to TRBD2. The germline CDR1 and CDR2 sequences are SGHTA and FQGNSA. The V segment lost 1 base and the J segment 4 bases; nucleotides outside the gene matches: 7. The CDR3 extends over 16 amino acids. The CDR3: CASSLEFAGGRETQYF. CDR3 in DNA: TGTGCCAGCAGCTTAGAGTTCGCGGGAGGGAGAGAGACCCAGTACTTC.

The chain has TRBV7-2 and TRBJ2-7; D unresolved. Germline values: CDR1 SGHTA, CDR2 FQGNSA. The CDR3 totals 13 residues. V lost 3 bases to trimming and J lost 6 bases, with 12 bases between them. CDR3 in amino acids: CASSFRWGAEQYF. For the CDR3, the DNA is TGTGCCAGCAGCTTTAGGTGGGGTGCCGAGCAGTACTTC.

J is TRBJ1-3 and V is TRBV10-3; D gene ambiguous. The germline V and J ends were trimmed by 6 bases and 4 bases, with 7 bases remaining between them. Germline CDR1 and CDR2: ENHRY and SYGVKD. The CDR3 runs to 12 residues. The CDR3 here is CAISGGGNTIYF. CDR3 in DNA: TGTGCCATCAGCGGCGGGGGAAACACCATATATTTT.